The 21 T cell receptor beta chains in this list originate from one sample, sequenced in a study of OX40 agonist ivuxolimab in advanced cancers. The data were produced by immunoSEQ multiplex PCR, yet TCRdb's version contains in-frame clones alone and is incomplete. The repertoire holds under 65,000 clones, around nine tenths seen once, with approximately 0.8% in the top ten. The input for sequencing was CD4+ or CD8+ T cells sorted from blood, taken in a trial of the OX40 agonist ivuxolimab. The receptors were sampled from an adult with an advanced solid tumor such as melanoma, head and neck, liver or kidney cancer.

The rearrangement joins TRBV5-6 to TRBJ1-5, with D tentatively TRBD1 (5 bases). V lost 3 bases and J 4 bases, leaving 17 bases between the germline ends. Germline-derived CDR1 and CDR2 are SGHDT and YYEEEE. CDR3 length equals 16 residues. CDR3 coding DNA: TGTGCCAGCAGCTCCAACTCGGGGCAGGATAATCAGCCCCAGCATTTT. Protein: CASSSNSGQDNQPQHF.

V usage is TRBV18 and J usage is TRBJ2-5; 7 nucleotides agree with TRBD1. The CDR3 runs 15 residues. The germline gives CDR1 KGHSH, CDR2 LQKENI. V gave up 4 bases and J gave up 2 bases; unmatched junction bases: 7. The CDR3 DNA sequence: TGTGCCAGCTCACGACTACAGGGGAATCAAGAGACCCAGTACTTC. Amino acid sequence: CASSRLQGNQETQYF.

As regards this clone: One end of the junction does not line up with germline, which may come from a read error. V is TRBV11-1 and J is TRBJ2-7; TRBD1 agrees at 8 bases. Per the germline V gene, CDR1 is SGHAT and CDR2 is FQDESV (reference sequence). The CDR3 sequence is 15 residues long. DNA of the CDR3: TGTGTCAGCAGCTTAGCCTGGGACAGGCCCTACGAGCAGTACTTC. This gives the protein CVSSLAWDRPYEQYF.

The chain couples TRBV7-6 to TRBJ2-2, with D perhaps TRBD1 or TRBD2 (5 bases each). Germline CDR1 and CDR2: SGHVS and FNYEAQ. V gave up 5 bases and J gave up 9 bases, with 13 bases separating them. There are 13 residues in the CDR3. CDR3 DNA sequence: TGTGCCAGCAGCCATACCCGGGGCCGGGAGCTGTTTTTT. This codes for CASSHTRGRELFF.

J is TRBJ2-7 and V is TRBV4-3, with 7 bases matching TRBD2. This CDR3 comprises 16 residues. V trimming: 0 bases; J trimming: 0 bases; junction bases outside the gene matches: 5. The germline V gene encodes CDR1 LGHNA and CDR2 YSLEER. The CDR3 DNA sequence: TGCGCCAGCAGCCAAGATAGCGCGGGAGCCTCCTACGAGCAGTACTTC. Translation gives CASSQDSAGASYEQYF.

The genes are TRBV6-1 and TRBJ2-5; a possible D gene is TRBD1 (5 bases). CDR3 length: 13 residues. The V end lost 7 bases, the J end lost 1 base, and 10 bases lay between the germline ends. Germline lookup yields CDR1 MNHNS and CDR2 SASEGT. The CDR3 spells CASTTDSQETQYF. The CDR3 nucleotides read TGTGCCAGCACTACCGACAGCCAAGAGACCCAGTACTTC.

CDR3 sequence reads: CASSPREPNEQFF. DNA for the CDR3: TGTGCCAGCAGCCCCAGGGAGCCCAATGAGCAGTTCTTC. This rearrangement joins TRBV27 to TRBJ2-1; D is possibly TRBD1 or TRBD2 (5 bases each). The V end lost 6 bases, the J end lost 6 bases, and 12 bases lay between the germline ends. This CDR3 region has 13 residues. Germline CDR1 is MNHEY and CDR2 is SMNVEV (reference sequence).

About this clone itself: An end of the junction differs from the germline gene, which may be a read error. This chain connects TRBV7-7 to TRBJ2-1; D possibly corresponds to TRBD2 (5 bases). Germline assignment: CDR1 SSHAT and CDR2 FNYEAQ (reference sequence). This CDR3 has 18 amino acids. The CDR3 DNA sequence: TGTGCTAGCAGCTTAGCCCCGGGGAAGGGCGGCCGGATCAATGAGCAGTTCTTC. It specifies CASSLAPGKGGRINEQFF.

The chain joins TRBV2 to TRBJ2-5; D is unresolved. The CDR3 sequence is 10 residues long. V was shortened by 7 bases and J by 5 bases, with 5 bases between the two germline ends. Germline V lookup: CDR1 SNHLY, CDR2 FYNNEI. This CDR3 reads CASKGETQYF. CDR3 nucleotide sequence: TGTGCCAGCAAGGGTGAGACCCAGTACTTC.

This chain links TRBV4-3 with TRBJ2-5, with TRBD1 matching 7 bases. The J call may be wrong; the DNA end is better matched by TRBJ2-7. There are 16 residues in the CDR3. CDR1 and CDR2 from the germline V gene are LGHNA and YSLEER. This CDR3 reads CASSQDRRGKAYEQYF. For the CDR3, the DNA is TGCGCCAGCAGCCAAGATCGCAGGGGGAAGGCGTACGAGCAGTACTTC.

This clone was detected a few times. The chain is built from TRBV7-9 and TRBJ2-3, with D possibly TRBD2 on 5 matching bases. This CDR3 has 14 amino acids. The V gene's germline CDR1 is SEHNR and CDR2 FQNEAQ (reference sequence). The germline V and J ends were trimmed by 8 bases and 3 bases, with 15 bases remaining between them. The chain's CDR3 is CASLPSGVTDTQYF. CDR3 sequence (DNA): TGTGCCAGCTTGCCGTCCGGGGTGACAGATACGCAGTATTTT.

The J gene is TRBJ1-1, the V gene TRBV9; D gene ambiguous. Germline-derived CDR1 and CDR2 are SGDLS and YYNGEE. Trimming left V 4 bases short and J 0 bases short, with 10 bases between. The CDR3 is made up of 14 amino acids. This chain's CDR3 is CASSPIVLNTEAFF. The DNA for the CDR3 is TGTGCCAGCAGCCCGATTGTGCTGAACACTGAAGCTTTCTTT.

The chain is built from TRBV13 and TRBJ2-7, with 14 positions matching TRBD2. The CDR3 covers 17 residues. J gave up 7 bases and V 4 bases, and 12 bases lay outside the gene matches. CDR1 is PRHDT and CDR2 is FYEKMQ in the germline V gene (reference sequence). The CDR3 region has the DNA TGTGCCAGCAGCTCCGGGACTAGCGGGAGTTACTTAAGTGAGCAGTACTTC. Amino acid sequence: CASSSGTSGSYLSEQYF.

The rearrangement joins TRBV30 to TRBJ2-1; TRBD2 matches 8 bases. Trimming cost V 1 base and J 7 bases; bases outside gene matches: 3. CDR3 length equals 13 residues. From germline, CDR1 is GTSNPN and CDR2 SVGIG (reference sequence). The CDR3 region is CAWSGSGRNEQFF. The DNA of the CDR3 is TGTGCCTGGAGTGGAAGCGGGAGAAATGAGCAGTTCTTC. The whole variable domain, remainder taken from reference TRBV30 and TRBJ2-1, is SQTIHQWPATLVQPVGSPLSLECTVEGTSNPNLYWYRQAAGRGLQLLFYSVGIGQISSEVPQNLSASRPQDRQFILSSKKLLLSDSGFYLCAWSGSGRNEQFFGPGTRLTVL.

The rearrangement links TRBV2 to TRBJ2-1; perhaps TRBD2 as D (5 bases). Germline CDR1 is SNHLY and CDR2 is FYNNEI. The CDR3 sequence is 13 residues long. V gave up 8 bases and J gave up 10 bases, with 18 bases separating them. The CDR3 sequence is CASGKDSVLEQFF. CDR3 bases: TGTGCCAGCGGAAAGGACTCGGTATTAGAGCAGTTCTTC.

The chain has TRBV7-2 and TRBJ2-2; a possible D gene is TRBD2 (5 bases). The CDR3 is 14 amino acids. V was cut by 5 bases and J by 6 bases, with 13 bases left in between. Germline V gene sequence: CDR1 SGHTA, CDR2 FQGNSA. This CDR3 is CASSPVTRAGELFF. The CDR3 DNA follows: TGTGCCAGCAGCCCAGTCACGCGGGCCGGGGAGCTGTTTTTT.

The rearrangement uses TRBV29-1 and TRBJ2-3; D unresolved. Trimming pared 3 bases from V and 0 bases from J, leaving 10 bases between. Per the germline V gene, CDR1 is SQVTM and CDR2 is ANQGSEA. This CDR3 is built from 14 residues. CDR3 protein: CSVDGWASTDTQYF. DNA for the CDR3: TGCAGCGTTGATGGTTGGGCTAGCACAGATACGCAGTATTTT.

CDR3 in amino acids: CASSVLARTIPGELFF. The CDR3 bases are TGTGCCAGCTCCGTTCTTGCAAGGACCATCCCCGGGGAGCTGTTTTTT. This sequence joins TRBV18 and TRBJ2-2; no clear D. The CDR3 is made up of 16 amino acids. Germline V gives CDR1 KGHSH, CDR2 LQKENI. V was pared by 6 bases and J by 6 bases, with 20 bases between. The whole variable domain, remainder taken from reference TRBV18 and TRBJ2-2, is NAGVMQNPRHLVRRRGQEARLRCSPMKGHSHVYWYRQLPEEGLKFMVYLQKENIIDESGMPKERFSAEFPKEGPSILRIQQVVRGDSAAYFCASSVLARTIPGELFFGEGSRLTVL.

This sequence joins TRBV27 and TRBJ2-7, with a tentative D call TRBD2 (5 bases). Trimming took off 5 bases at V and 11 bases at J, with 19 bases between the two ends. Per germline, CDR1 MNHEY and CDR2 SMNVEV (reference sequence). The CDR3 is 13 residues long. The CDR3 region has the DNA TGTGCCAGCAGTCGGTCAGACGCCGGGGTGGAGTACTTC. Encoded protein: CASSRSDAGVEYF.

DNA of the CDR3: TGTGCCAGTAGTTCCCAGGAGGTCCGCAATCAGCCCCAGCATTTT. Translated: CASSSQEVRNQPQHF. The chain recombines TRBV19 with TRBJ1-5; D ambiguous. V gave up 5 bases and J gave up 2 bases, with 13 bases separating them. The CDR3 covers 15 residues. In germline, CDR1 is LNHDA, CDR2 SQIVND (reference sequence).

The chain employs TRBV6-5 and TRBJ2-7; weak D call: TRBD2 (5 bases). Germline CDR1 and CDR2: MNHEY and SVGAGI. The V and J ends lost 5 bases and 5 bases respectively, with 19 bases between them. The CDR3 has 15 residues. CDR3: CASSLNIGGWDEQYF. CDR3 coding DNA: TGTGCCAGCAGTCTTAACATCGGCGGGTGGGACGAGCAGTACTTC.